This is a list of T cell receptor beta chains from one sample in a study of blood T cell repertoires in COVID-19. Libraries were prepared by immunoSEQ multiplex PCR; TCRdb keeps only in-frame clonotypes and omits some of them. The table lists under 150,000 clones, around 89% of them singletons. The sequencing input was peripheral blood. The receptors were gathered from a human donor in a cohort sampled during active COVID-19. Each CDR3 is given with its conserved first and last residue. D genes are given only for firm matches. Part of the rows lack a size; the others show once, few, many or a class for expanded clones.

d_call j_call cdr3_length v_call clone_size cdr3_aa cdr3_nt
- TRBJ1-1 14 TRBV6-5 - CASRTGTLNTEAFF TGTGCCAGCAGGACCGGGACACTGAACACTGAAGCTTTCTTT
TRBD1 TRBJ1-6 15 TRBV13 medium-sized CASSLGTGENSPLHF TGTGCCAGCAGCCTAGGGACAGGGGAGAATTCACCCCTCCACTTT
TRBD1 TRBJ1-5 14 TRBV7-2 few CASARQGADQPQHF TGTGCCAGCGCCAGACAGGGGGCGGATCAGCCCCAGCATTTT
- TRBJ1-4 15 TRBV3-1/TRBV3-2 - CASSQETGLNEKLFF TGTGCCAGCAGCCAAGAGACAGGTCTTAATGAAAAACTGTTTTTT
- TRBJ2-1 14 TRBV7-2 - CASSLGPQHGEQFF TGTGCCAGCAGCTTAGGTCCCCAACATGGTGAGCAGTTCTTC
TRBD1 TRBJ2-3 15 TRBV5-1 - CASSLGTGITDTQYF TGCGCCAGCAGCTTGGGGACAGGCATCACAGATACGCAGTATTTT
TRBD1 TRBJ2-7 15 TRBV6-2/TRBV6-3 once CASSRDRGSSYEQYF TGTGCCAGCAGCCGGGACAGGGGAAGCTCCTACGAGCAGTACTTC
- TRBJ1-5 14 TRBV7-9 - CASSLGAYNQPQHF TGTGCCAGCAGCTTAGGGGCATATAATCAGCCCCAGCATTTT
- TRBJ1-6 14 TRBV5-1 once CASSLASGYSPLHF TGCGCCAGCAGCTTGGCTTCAGGGTATTCACCCCTCCACTTT
- TRBJ2-7 13 TRBV5-1 - CASRPDSSYEQYF TGCGCCAGCCGGCCCGACAGCTCCTACGAGCAGTACTTC
- TRBJ1-3 16 TRBV6-6 - CASSYPRQAGGNTIYF TGTGCCAGCAGTTACCCCCGTCAGGCAGGTGGAAACACCATATATTTT
TRBD1 TRBJ2-1 17 TRBV18 - CASSPPSGQGAYNEQFF TGTGCCAGCTCACCACCGAGTGGACAGGGGGCTTACAATGAGCAGTTCTTC
- TRBJ2-7 15 TRBV3-1/TRBV3-2 - CASSQSGLRTYEQYF TGTGCCAGCAGCCAATCGGGACTCAGGACCTACGAGCAGTACTTC
- TRBJ2-5 14 TRBV5-6 once CASSLATGPGTQYF TGTGCCAGCAGCTTGGCGACAGGCCCGGGGACCCAGTACTTC
TRBD2 TRBJ2-7 15 TRBV7-2 few CASSLGASGGIEQYF TGTGCCAGCAGCTTAGGAGCTAGCGGGGGCATCGAGCAGTACTTC
- TRBJ1-3 12 TRBV24-1 few CATSDFSNTIYF TGTGCCACCAGTGATTTCTCAAACACCATATATTTT
- TRBJ2-7 14 TRBV3-1/TRBV3-2 - CASSQDGGLAEQYF TGTGCCAGCAGCCAAGATGGTGGTTTGGCCGAGCAGTACTTC
TRBD1 TRBJ1-2 15 TRBV4-1 once CASSQFTGEESGYTF TGCGCCAGCAGCCAGTTTACAGGGGAAGAGAGCGGCTACACCTTC
- TRBJ1-4 13 TRBV29-1 - CSVVGGSNEKLFF TGCAGCGTTGTCGGGGGATCGAATGAAAAACTGTTTTTT
TRBD1 TRBJ1-2 15 TRBV18 - CASSGQEPANYGYTF TGTGCCAGCTCCGGACAGGAGCCAGCTAACTATGGCTACACCTTC
- TRBJ2-1 14 TRBV3-1/TRBV3-2 - CASSPDLAKNEQFF TGTGCCAGCAGCCCCGACCTAGCGAAAAATGAGCAGTTCTTC
TRBD2 TRBJ2-3 16 TRBV27 - CASKLLTSGNTDTQYF TGTGCCAGCAAACTCCTAACTAGCGGAAACACAGATACGCAGTATTTT
TRBD1 TRBJ1-4 15 TRBV5-5 few CASSWTGGPNEKLFF TGTGCCAGCAGCTGGACAGGGGGACCTAATGAAAAACTGTTTTTT
TRBD1 TRBJ1-4 14 TRBV6-5 - CASSYSQGAEKLFF TGTGCCAGCAGTTACTCTCAGGGGGCGGAAAAACTGTTTTTT
TRBD1 TRBJ1-5 14 TRBV27 - CASSRGQENQPQHF TGTGCCAGCAGCCGAGGACAGGAGAATCAGCCCCAGCATTTT
TRBD1 TRBJ1-5 14 TRBV10-3 - CAISVGTANQPQHF TGTGCCATCAGTGTCGGGACAGCAAATCAGCCCCAGCATTTT
- TRBJ2-1 16 TRBV27 - CASSLTVLSSYNEQFF TGTGCCAGCAGTTTAACTGTATTAAGCTCCTACAATGAGCAGTTCTTC
- TRBJ1-3 15 TRBV30 - CAWSLRRSSGNTIYF TGTGCCTGGAGTCTCCGCAGGTCCTCTGGAAACACCATATATTTT
- TRBJ1-6 18 TRBV21-1 - CASSPGTAELLDNSPLHF TGTGCCAGCAGCCCCGGGACAGCGGAGCTCCTGGATAATTCACCCCTCCACTTT
- TRBJ2-3 15 TRBV6-6 once CASSYGGRATDTQYF TGTGCCAGCAGTTACGGGGGCAGGGCCACAGATACGCAGTATTTT
- TRBJ1-5 13 TRBV7-8 - CASSYAGDQPQHF TGTGCCAGCAGCTACGCAGGGGATCAGCCCCAGCATTTT
- TRBJ1-6 16 TRBV6-5 - CASSYLRTAYNSPLHF TGTGCCAGCAGTTACCTAAGGACAGCGTATAATTCACCCCTCCACTTT
- TRBJ2-5 17 TRBV4-3 - CASSQERVTGYQETQYF TGCGCCAGCAGCCAAGAGCGGGTCACAGGGTACCAAGAGACCCAGTACTTC
TRBD1 TRBJ1-1 13 TRBV6-5 - CASSHRGNTEAFF TGTGCCAGCAGCCACAGGGGGAACACTGAAGCTTTCTTT
TRBD1 TRBJ2-1 14 TRBV30 - CAWSRDRRYNEQFF TGTGCCTGGAGTCGGGACAGGCGCTACAATGAGCAGTTCTTC
TRBD1 TRBJ1-2 13 TRBV10-3 - CAVGTGGDYGYTF TGTGCCGTCGGGACAGGGGGCGACTATGGCTACACCTTC
- TRBJ1-6 16 TRBV7-9 - CASSSQIELLNSPLHF TGTGCCAGCAGCTCCCAAATCGAGTTACTTAATTCACCCCTCCACTTT
TRBD1 TRBJ2-5 14 TRBV28 - CASRMGTGRETQYF TGTGCCAGCAGGATGGGGACAGGGAGAGAGACCCAGTACTTC
- TRBJ2-1 15 TRBV7-2 many CASSLSAGVINEQFF TGTGCCAGCAGCCTTTCGGCAGGGGTGATCAATGAGCAGTTCTTC
- TRBJ1-3 15 TRBV5-1 - CASSLGGGSGNTIYF TGCGCCAGCAGCTTGGGCGGTGGCTCTGGAAACACCATATATTTT
TRBD1 TRBJ2-1 14 TRBV10-3 once CAITPDRARDEQFF TGTGCCATCACCCCTGACAGGGCGAGGGATGAGCAGTTCTTC
TRBD1 TRBJ2-2 16 TRBV3-1/TRBV3-2 - CASSQGDRGIAGELFF TGTGCCAGCAGCCAAGGGGACAGGGGAATTGCCGGGGAGCTGTTTTTT
- TRBJ2-7 14 TRBV5-1 - CASSLGQSAYEQYF TGCGCCAGCAGCCTAGGACAGTCAGCGTACGAGCAGTACTTC
- TRBJ1-5 14 TRBV11-2 - CASSLGGDNQPQHF TGTGCCAGCAGCTTGGGGGGGGACAATCAGCCCCAGCATTTT
TRBD1 TRBJ1-1 15 TRBV7-9 few CASSLVAGGNTEAFF TGTGCCAGCAGCTTAGTGGCAGGGGGAAACACTGAAGCTTTCTTT
- TRBJ1-5 14 TRBV2 once CASSYRVEGQPQHF TGTGCCAGCAGCTACAGGGTAGAGGGTCAGCCCCAGCATTTT
- TRBJ2-5 14 TRBV6-5 once CASRGGRFQETQYF TGTGCCAGCAGGGGAGGTCGGTTCCAAGAGACCCAGTACTTC
- TRBJ1-2 14 TRBV30 - CAWSRGGLVYGYTF TGTGCCTGGAGTCGGGGAGGGTTAGTTTATGGCTACACCTTC
TRBD1 TRBJ1-1 13 TRBV12-3/TRBV12-4 - CASREGANTEAFF TGTGCCAGCAGAGAGGGGGCGAACACTGAAGCTTTCTTT
- TRBJ1-2 15 TRBV5-4 - CASSFGELANYGYTF TGTGCCAGCAGCTTCGGGGAACTAGCTAACTATGGCTACACCTTC
TRBD1 TRBJ1-5 15 TRBV6-5 - CASSADRGLHQPQHF TGTGCCAGCAGCGCGGACAGGGGGCTCCATCAGCCCCAGCATTTT
- TRBJ1-2 11 TRBV20-1 - CSARTGYGYTF TGCAGTGCTAGGACAGGCTATGGCTACACCTTC
TRBD1 TRBJ2-2 16 TRBV28 few CASGDSTGESTGELFF TGTGCCAGCGGGGATTCGACAGGGGAGAGCACCGGGGAGCTGTTTTTT